This T cell receptor beta chain came from a study of siplizumab effects on memory and regulatory T cells. Overall study findings and caveats: It was not possible to assign a naive or memory phenotype to roughly 80-95% of proliferating CD4+ or CD8+ clones.

CDR1 and CDR2 from the germline V gene are LGHNA and YNFKEQ. The CDR3 extends over 16 amino acids. V lost 0 bases and J 3 bases, leaving 12 bases between the germline ends. Approximately 100,000 TCR templates per sample were sequenced. This table comes from immunoSEQ multiplex PCR, and its TCRdb copy is limited to in-frame clones, with some not included. The sample holds roughly 100,000 clones; 85% to 95% are singletons and the top ten take approximately 0.32%. Concerning this clone itself: What it recognizes is unknown.

The receptor's source is a human donor in good health. Sequencing input: CD4+ T cells sorted from blood. V and J are TRBV4-2 and TRBJ1-5; D perhaps matches TRBD1 (6 bases). CDR3 region: CASSQDGYRVNQPQHF. The CDR3, as DNA: TGTGCCAGCAGCCAAGATGGGTACAGGGTCAATCAGCCCCAGCATTTT.